The 22 T cell receptor beta chains listed next were all sequenced from one sample in a study of blood T cell repertoires in COVID-19. Sequenced by immunoSEQ multiplex PCR; TCRdb stores in-frame clones only, minus some. Seen here are 50,000 to 85,000 clones, just under 80% observed once, and the top ten hold 8.5% to 10%. Sequencing was carried out using peripheral blood. Receptors originate from a human donor in a cohort sampled during active COVID-19.

V usage is TRBV7-9 and J usage is TRBJ2-7; tentatively, D is TRBD2 (7 bases). The germline V and J ends were trimmed by 6 bases and 7 bases, with 16 bases remaining between them. Germline CDR1 is SEHNR and CDR2 is FQNEAQ (reference sequence). The CDR3 extends over 13 amino acids. The CDR3 loop reads CASRARGAGEQYF. For the CDR3, the DNA is TGTGCCAGCAGAGCTCGGGGGGCAGGGGAGCAGTACTTC.

The J gene is TRBJ1-5, the V gene TRBV28; possibly TRBD1 for D (6 bases). The CDR3 extends over 15 amino acids. Germline V gene lookup returns CDR1 MDHEN and CDR2 SYDVKM. V was pared by 2 bases and J by 6 bases, with 14 bases between. CDR3: CASSLRSQGSQPQHF. In DNA form, the CDR3 reads TGTGCCAGCAGTTTAAGATCACAGGGAAGTCAGCCCCAGCATTTT.

J is TRBJ1-1 and V is TRBV6-2 or TRBV6-3; TRBD1 matches 9 bases. Germline CDR1 MNHEY, CDR2 SVGEGT. J gave up 1 base and V 0 bases, and 3 bases lay outside the gene matches. There are 16 residues in the CDR3. CDR3 loop: CASSYSPGQGNTEAFF. The CDR3 coding sequence is TGTGCCAGCAGTTACTCCCCGGGACAGGGGAACACTGAAGCTTTCTTT.

CDR3 sequence reads: CASSAVPSYNEQFF. The DNA of the CDR3 is TGTGCCAGCAGCGCAGTACCCTCCTACAATGAGCAGTTCTTC. The rearrangement links TRBV9 to TRBJ2-1; D call uncertain. Per the germline V gene, CDR1 is SGDLS and CDR2 is YYNGEE. The V gene lost 3 bases and the J gene lost 0 bases, with 7 bases spanning the gap. The CDR3 is 14 residues long.

The chain is built from TRBV6-5 and TRBJ1-6, with D possibly being TRBD1 (5 bases). The CDR3 runs to 15 residues. The V and J ends lost 2 bases and 9 bases respectively, with 14 bases between them. Germline CDR1 and CDR2: MNHEY and SVGAGI. CDR3 sequence reads: CASSYGGTLLSPLHF. The DNA of the CDR3 is TGTGCCAGCAGTTACGGGGGGACGCTCCTTTCACCCCTCCACTTT.

The DNA of the CDR3 is TGTGCCAGCAGTTTATGGGGGCGCACTGAAGCTTTCTTT. This encodes CASSLWGRTEAFF. This chain connects TRBV28 to TRBJ1-1, with D possibly TRBD1 on 5 matching bases. This CDR3 spans 13 amino acids. Germline loops: CDR1 MDHEN, CDR2 SYDVKM. The V gene lost 0 bases and the J gene lost 4 bases, with 6 bases spanning the gap.

The rearrangement uses TRBV21-1 and TRBJ2-7; the listed D gene, TRBD1, was not tested against the DNA. TRBV21-1 is assigned pseudogene status. CDR3 size: 16 residues. This CDR3 is CASSKELQGPKAEQYF. In DNA, the CDR3 is TGTGCCAGCAGCAAAGAGTTACAGGGCCCCAAGGCCGAGCAGTACTTC.

The V call is TRBV5-5, the J call TRBJ1-2; D call uncertain. This CDR3 spans 12 amino acids. V was shortened by 0 bases and J by 8 bases, with 8 bases between the two germline ends. CDR1 is SGHKS, CDR2 YYEKEE, per germline (reference sequence). CDR3 in DNA: TGTGCCAGCAGCTTGGAAGCCTGGGGCTACACCTTC. It yields the protein CASSLEAWGYTF.

V usage is TRBV5-1 and J usage is TRBJ1-1; D remains ambiguous. The V end lost 4 bases, the J end lost 2 bases, and 12 bases lay between the germline ends. The germline V gene has CDR1 SGHRS and CDR2 YFSETQ. The CDR3 spans 14 residues. The CDR3 is CASSHGSFNTEAFF. The CDR3 nucleotides read TGCGCCAGCAGCCACGGGTCTTTTAACACTGAAGCTTTCTTT.

The chain recombines TRBV18 with TRBJ1-1; D may be TRBD1 (6 bases). This CDR3 region has 13 residues. From germline, CDR1 is KGHSH and CDR2 LQKENI. This CDR3 reads CAVSGGTNTEAFF. In DNA, the CDR3 is TGTGCAGTCTCGGGGGGCACGAACACTGAAGCTTTCTTT.

The chain recombines TRBV6-5 with TRBJ2-1; 7 nucleotides line up with TRBD1. The V segment lost 0 bases and the J segment 11 bases; nucleotides outside the gene matches: 7. The CDR3 length is 14 residues. Per germline, CDR1 MNHEY and CDR2 SVGAGI. The DNA for the CDR3 is TGTGCCAGCAGTTACTCAGGGGGCCGCAGTCAGCAGTTCTTC. It yields the protein CASSYSGGRSQQFF.

This clone was observed a handful of times. V and J are TRBV10-1 and TRBJ2-2; a weak D match, TRBD2 (6 bases). Trimming took 10 bases from V and 2 from J, leaving 14 bases between them. Germline CDR1 reads WNHNN; CDR2 reads SYGVQD (reference sequence). There are 14 residues in the CDR3. CDR3 region: CATAERANTGELFF. CDR3 coding DNA: TGCGCCACGGCGGAGCGGGCTAACACCGGGGAGCTGTTTTTT.

J is TRBJ1-5 and V is TRBV30; 7 positions match TRBD1. The CDR3 is 16 amino acids. CDR1 is GTSNPN and CDR2 is SVGIG in the germline V gene (reference sequence). V lost 0 bases, J lost 1 base, and 6 bases stayed unmatched. This chain's CDR3 is CAWSVSGGWSNQPQHF. CDR3 sequence (DNA): TGTGCCTGGAGTGTCTCAGGGGGATGGAGCAATCAGCCCCAGCATTTT.

V gene TRBV7-9 combines with J gene TRBJ2-7; 15 bases agree with TRBD2. With V trimmed by 5 bases and J by 1 base, 6 bases remained unmatched. CDR1 is SEHNR, CDR2 FQNEAQ, per germline (reference sequence). The CDR3 runs 17 residues. The CDR3 region is CASSPSGLAGGSYEQYF. DNA of the CDR3: TGTGCCAGCAGCCCTAGCGGACTAGCGGGAGGGTCCTACGAGCAGTACTTC.

This clone came up a few times. The rearrangement uses TRBV29-1 and TRBJ2-3; 10 bases agree with TRBD1. CDR1 and CDR2 (germline): SQVTM, ANQGSEA. V lost 6 bases and J lost 6; bases outside the gene matches: 12. This CDR3 comprises 15 residues. The CDR3 reads CSVGRDRGRSDTQYF. In DNA form, the CDR3 reads TGCAGCGTGGGCCGGGACAGGGGTCGGTCGGATACGCAGTATTTT.

The chain is built from TRBV15 and TRBJ2-5; TRBD1 is a possible D gene (6 bases). V was trimmed by 0 bases and J by 2 bases, leaving 16 bases between them. The germline V gene encodes CDR1 LNHNV and CDR2 YYDKDF (reference sequence). The CDR3 is 17 residues long. The DNA of the CDR3 is TGTGCCACCAGCAGAGACCCATTTGGGACAACTCAAGAGACCCAGTACTTC. Translating gives CATSRDPFGTTQETQYF. Complete variable domain (other parts from reference TRBV15 and TRBJ2-5): DAMVIQNPRYQVTQFGKPVTLSCSQTLNHNVMYWYQQKSSQAPKLLFHYYDKDFNNEADTPDNFQSRRPNTSFCFLDIRSPGLGDTAMYLCATSRDPFGTTQETQYFGPGTRLLVL.

The chain uses TRBV4-1 and TRBJ2-3, with a weak D call TRBD2 (7 bases). This CDR3 spans 15 amino acids. V lost 1 base and J lost 6, with 14 bases in between. CDR1 and CDR2 from the germline V gene are MGHRA and YSYEKL. The CDR3 DNA is TGCGCCAGCAGCCAAGGGGCGGGGAGGGGGGATACGCAGTATTTT. Its protein product is CASSQGAGRGDTQYF.

V is TRBV30 and J is TRBJ2-7; 8 nucleotides line up with TRBD1. The length of the CDR3 is 14 residues. Trimming removed 0 bases from V and 5 bases from J; junction bases left unmatched: 6. The V gene's germline CDR1 is GTSNPN and CDR2 SVGIG (reference sequence). CDR3 DNA: TGTGCCTGGAGTGTATATGACAGGGGCCACGAGCAGTACTTC. It is translated as CAWSVYDRGHEQYF.

CDR3: CASSYSKELDEQYF. The CDR3 DNA sequence: TGTGCCAGCAGTTACTCGAAGGAGTTAGACGAGCAGTACTTC. The rearrangement uses TRBV6-2 or TRBV6-3 and TRBJ2-7; D gene uncertain. Trimming took 0 bases from V and 5 from J, leaving 11 bases between them. The CDR3 length is 14 residues. Germline loops: CDR1 MNHEY, CDR2 SVGEGT.

The chain recombines TRBV30 with TRBJ2-1, with TRBD1 matching over 7 bases. V lost 0 bases to trimming and J lost 12 bases; unmatched junction nucleotides: 14. The CDR3 length is 15 residues. The germline V gene encodes CDR1 GTSNPN and CDR2 SVGIG (reference sequence). CDR3 bases: TGTGCCTGGAGTGTACAGGGGCTAGGGGCCCCAAGGCAGTTCTTC. Amino acids: CAWSVQGLGAPRQFF.

The gene calls are TRBV5-5 and TRBJ2-7; D is perhaps TRBD2 (6 bases). The CDR3 totals 16 residues. Germline loops: CDR1 SGHKS, CDR2 YYEKEE (reference sequence). The V gene lost 0 bases and the J gene lost 2 bases, with 15 bases spanning the gap. CDR3 nucleotide sequence: TGTGCCAGCAGCTTGGTCGACGGGAGCTTGGCCTACGAGCAGTACTTC. Protein sequence: CASSLVDGSLAYEQYF.

This clone was seen a few times. The rearrangement joins TRBV5-1 to TRBJ1-2, with 8 bases aligning to TRBD1. V dropped 8 bases and J dropped 6; count of bases not matched to a gene: 15. Germline values: CDR1 SGHRS, CDR2 YFSETQ. The CDR3 contains 15 residues. CDR3 nucleotides: TGCGCCAGTACTCCCCGGGACAGGACGATAGATGGCTACACCTTC. This gives the protein CASTPRDRTIDGYTF.